The rows below give T cell receptor beta chains drawn from one sample of a study of blood T cell repertoires in COVID-19. Generated by immunoSEQ multiplex PCR, the TCRdb table keeps only in-frame clones and is missing some. The sample lists 250,000 to 350,000 clones, roughly 87% occurring once. Material: PBMCs or T cells enriched from blood (not recorded which). Receptor source: a woman in her late teens or twenties who had recovered from COVID-19. Each CDR3 is given with its conserved first and last residue. Each record gives: CDR3 DNA, CDR3 protein, D gene, J gene, V gene. The D gene is left open where the match is weak.

TGCGCCAGCAGCCAGTTAGAGAACACTGAAGCTTTCTTT,CASSQLENTEAFF,.,TRBJ1-1,TRBV4-3
TGTGCCAGCAGTGACCTAGGGGGAACTAACTATGGCTACACCTTC,CASSDLGGTNYGYTF,.,TRBJ1-2,TRBV6-1
TGTGCCAGCAACGTACAGGGGACCTACAATGAGCAGTTCTTC,CASNVQGTYNEQFF,TRBD1,TRBJ2-1,TRBV6-5
TGTGCCAGTACCCCAAGGGGGGGGCGTTTCTTAGCCGGCTATCAGCCCCAGCATTTT,CASTPRGGRFLAGYQPQHF,.,TRBJ1-5,TRBV19
TGTGCCAGCAGCGTAAACACAGGCGGTTCACCCCTCCACTTT,CASSVNTGGSPLHF,.,TRBJ1-6,TRBV9
TGTGCCACCAGCAGAGACCATCGAGGCGGGGGGGAGCAGTACTTC,CATSRDHRGGGEQYF,TRBD2,TRBJ2-7,TRBV15
TGTGCCAGCAGTATCACACGACACAGGTGGAACTATGGCTACACCTTC,CASSITRHRWNYGYTF,.,TRBJ1-2,TRBV2
TGTGCCAGCTCACCCTTTCAGATTTCGAACACCGGGGAGCTGTTTTTT,CASSPFQISNTGELFF,.,TRBJ2-2,TRBV18
TGTGCCAGCAGTGAATTTGTGGGCCTAAGCTCCTACGAGCAGTACTTC,CASSEFVGLSSYEQYF,.,TRBJ2-7,TRBV6-1
TGTGCCTGGACGATGGGGAGTTCACCCCTCCACTTT,CAWTMGSSPLHF,.,TRBJ1-6,TRBV30
TGTGCCAGCAGCCAAGAGCCGGGACAGAGGAATGAAAAACTGTTTTTT,CASSQEPGQRNEKLFF,TRBD1,TRBJ1-4,TRBV14